The T cell receptor beta chain under discussion was sequenced for a study of regulatory T cells in long-lasting Graves disease. For the study at large: Persistent cases took antithyroid drugs over 5 years and stayed TSH receptor antibody positive.

The time point: persistent/refractory GD, antithyroid drugs over 5 years with positive TRAb. Scientists built the TCR library using RNA that was extracted from PBMCs. According to the study, TCR beta libraries were built with iRepertoire HTBI primers and CDR3-region Arm-PCR. Using its own MiXCR run on the multiplex PCR reads, TCRdb lists one record per CDR3 protein. The top ten hold approximately 28% of the sample, which has some 330,000 distinct CDR3 sequences, approximately 25% seen once. CDR3 length: 17 residues. Germline V gene sequence: CDR1 MDHEN, CDR2 SYDVKM. The ends were cut back, 6 bases at V and 2 bases at J, with 22 bases in the middle.

The receptor comes from a middle-aged woman with Graves disease. Sequenced material: peripheral blood mononuclear cells (PBMCs), taken when the disease was refractory, from a patient treated with antithyroid drugs. The gene calls are TRBV28 and TRBJ1-2; D not certain. The CDR3 loop reads CASSQDLHRKVNYGYTF. The CDR3 DNA is TGTGCCAGCAGCCAAGATCTGCATAGAAAAGTAAACTATGGCTACACCTTC.